This T cell receptor (beta chain) derives from a study of T cell repertoires in cytomegalovirus infection. Study as a whole: Recently identified HLA-C-restricted and well-studied HLA-B-restricted CMV epitopes were used. Indications of both CMV infection and matching HLA type were provided by public TCR beta signatures. Study findings and constraints: Across the ex vivo response, the dominant clonotypes were HLA-C-restricted CMV-specific TCR beta clonotypes. The cumulative frequency of public TCR beta families identified carriers of CMV plus the relevant HLA.

This CDR3 spans 15 amino acids. Germline assignment: CDR1 LGHDT and CDR2 YNNKEL (reference sequence). V shed 1 base and J shed 2 bases, with 9 bases lying between them. TCRdb re-called the reads through MiXCR, storing one row per CDR3 protein. Among approximately 990,000 distinct CDR3 sequences listed, around a third were seen once. This clonotype was counted only a few times. What it binds is not known. Source: cultured CD8+ T cells from PBMCs, taken from culture after CMV antigen stimulation. This chain uses TRBV3-1 with TRBJ1-5; no clear D. This receptor was obtained from a human donor in good health (CMV status not recorded). Some clones in this sample may be carry-over from other donors' samples. CDR3 loop: CASSQVPGGNQPQHF. The CDR3 DNA reads TGTGCCAGCAGCCAAGTTCCCGGCGGCAATCAGCCCCAGCATTTT.